This T cell receptor (beta chain) was identified during a study of T cell changes during pregnancy in multiple sclerosis. Using immunoSEQ multiplex PCR, the repertoire was profiled, and TCRdb retains in-frame clones only, with some absent. Found here are about 49,000 clones, 80% to 95% of them singletons; the top ten hold 0.95% to 1%. The V gene's germline CDR1 is LNHDA and CDR2 SQIVND (reference sequence). The V and J ends lost 5 bases and 6 bases respectively, with 7 bases between them. The CDR3 contains 12 residues. The specimen comprised peripheral blood, sampled after pregnancy. The receptor was isolated from a female donor with multiple sclerosis, enrolled in a pregnancy study. The rearrangement links TRBV19 to TRBJ2-2; D not resolved. CDR3 DNA sequence: TGTGCCAGTAGTTTCTTATCCGGGGAGCTGTTTTTT. Protein product: CASSFLSGELFF.